This entry is about one TCR beta chain. The antigen remains unidentified. MiXCR, applied by TCRdb to the reads, yields one record per CDR3 protein. The data contain hundreds of thousands of distinct CDR3 sequences, 20% to 30% of them singletons. These data come from a study of T cell repertoires in cytomegalovirus infection. Background on the study: Public TCR beta signatures marked donors with CMV infection and the matching HLA. Findings of the study overall: Ex vivo responses were dominated by HLA-C-restricted CMV-specific TCR beta clonotypes. Cumulative public TCR beta family frequency identified carriers of CMV plus the relevant HLA.

The source is a human donor in good health (CMV status not recorded). Some clones in this sample may be carry-over from other donors' samples. The specimen sequenced was CD8+ T cells from PBMCs.

CDR3 residues: CSVPGGDVNGYTF. The CDR3 region has the DNA TGCAGCGTCCCCGGGGGGGACGTCAATGGCTACACCTTC. The V gene is TRBV29-1, the J gene TRBJ1-2, with D possibly TRBD1 on 5 matching bases. The CDR3 is 13 amino acids. V was shortened by 6 bases and J by 6 bases, with 17 bases between the two germline ends. Looked up from germline, CDR1 is SQVTM and CDR2 is ANQGSEA.